This is a list of T cell receptor beta chains from one sample in a study of human T cells and chemical hapten exposure. TCRdb independently ran MiXCR on the RACE reads; one entry per CDR3 protein. The sample has more than 90,000 distinct CDR3 sequences, more than 9% seen once. Sequenced material: whole blood, taken in connection with sensitization to the hapten diphenylcyclopropenone (DPC). These receptors were collected from a man between 40 and 49 years old with alopecia areata. Some clones in this sample may be carry-over from other donors' samples. CDR3s include the opening cysteine and the closing phenylalanine or tryptophan. A D gene is named only where the DNA matches it firmly. Clone size is stated in some rows and not others, as once, few, many or a class when expanded.

V gene	clone size	D gene	J gene	CDR3 protein	CDR3 DNA
TRBV28	.	.	TRBJ2-1	CASTMAESSYNEQFF	TGTGCCAGCACCATGGCGGAGAGCTCCTACAATGAGCAGTTCTTC
TRBV14	many	.	TRBJ1-1	CASSQGQYTEAFF	TGTGCCAGCAGCCAAGGACAGTACACTGAAGCTTTCTTT
TRBV2	.	.	TRBJ2-3	CAARGAGVTDTQYF	TGTGCCGCAAGGGGGGCGGGAGTAACAGATACGCAGTATTTT
TRBV29-1	many	.	TRBJ1-6	CSVEGVSNSPLHF	TGCAGCGTTGAAGGAGTCTCTAATTCACCCCTCCACTTT
TRBV6-2/TRBV6-3	.	TRBD2	TRBJ2-3	CASSYSLAGTSTDTQYF	TGTGCCAGCAGTTACTCGTTAGCGGGTACTAGCACAGATACGCAGTATTTT
TRBV5-1	.	.	TRBJ1-1	CASSSDKLNTEAFF	TGCGCCAGCAGCTCCGATAAGCTGAACACTGAAGCTTTCTTT
TRBV20-1	few	TRBD1	TRBJ2-4	CSASPPDRVNIQYF	TGCAGTGCGAGTCCTCCCGACAGGGTAAACATTCAGTACTTC
TRBV5-1	many	.	TRBJ1-6	CASSLYTSNNSPLHF	TGCGCCAGCAGCTTGTATACCAGTAATAATTCACCCCTCCACTTT
TRBV6-2/TRBV6-3	many	TRBD2	TRBJ2-5	CASSYSKRERRRETQYF	TGTGCCAGCAGTTACTCGAAGCGGGAGCGCCGTAGAGAGACCCAGTACTTC
TRBV7-2	.	.	TRBJ2-3	CASSLDRLNTDTQYF	TGTGCCAGCAGCTTAGACCGGCTAAACACAGATACGCAGTATTTT
TRBV10-3	.	TRBD2	TRBJ2-3	CAISESSGSSDTQYF	TGTGCCATCAGTGAGTCGAGCGGGAGCTCAGATACGCAGTATTTT
TRBV20-1	many	.	TRBJ2-3	CSARGEGAGTDTQYF	TGCAGTGCTAGAGGTGAAGGGGCAGGCACAGATACGCAGTATTTT
TRBV10-3	many	.	TRBJ1-6	CAIRQEDSPLHF	TGTGCCATCCGGCAGGAGGATTCACCCCTCCACTTT
TRBV12-3/TRBV12-4	few	.	TRBJ2-2	CASHEWAGPTGELFF	TGTGCCAGCCATGAGTGGGCGGGACCCACCGGGGAGCTGTTTTTT
TRBV5-1	.	TRBD2	TRBJ2-2	CASSLIQRESTGELFF	TGCGCCAGCAGCTTAATCCAGCGGGAGAGCACCGGGGAGCTGTTTTTT
TRBV5-1	.	TRBD2	TRBJ2-7	CASSPGLAGEQYF	TGCGCCAGCAGCCCAGGACTAGCGGGCGAGCAGTACTTC
TRBV7-3	.	TRBD1	TRBJ1-1	CASTVDRLAFF	TGTGCCAGCACCGTGGACAGGTTGGCTTTCTTT
TRBV7-9	few	.	TRBJ1-1	CASSGMGGTEAFF	TGTGCCAGCAGCGGAATGGGGGGCACTGAAGCTTTCTTT
TRBV12-3/TRBV12-4	few	.	TRBJ1-6	CASSYLPAPLHF	TGTGCCAGCAGCTATTTGCCTGCACCCCTCCACTTT
TRBV20-1	.	TRBD2	TRBJ2-3	CSASLAGGDTQYF	TGCAGTGCTAGCCTAGCGGGAGGGGATACGCAGTATTTT
TRBV4-1	.	TRBD2	TRBJ2-2	CATSQVVQLAGGITGELFF	TGCGCCACCAGCCAAGTTGTGCAACTAGCGGGAGGAATCACCGGGGAGCTGTTTTTT
TRBV3-1	many	.	TRBJ1-5	CASSQGVGGQPQHF	TGTGCCAGCAGCCAAGGTGTTGGGGGTCAGCCCCAGCATTTT
TRBV30	few	TRBD1	TRBJ1-4	CAWTPRGTGDEKLFF	TGTGCCTGGACCCCGAGGGGGACAGGTGATGAAAAACTGTTTTTT
TRBV7-8	many	.	TRBJ2-3	CASSLQQGIDTQYF	TGTGCCAGCAGCCTTCAACAGGGTATCGATACGCAGTATTTT
TRBV6-2/TRBV6-3	many	.	TRBJ2-7	CASMTYRDGSYEQYF	TGTGCCAGCATGACTTACCGGGACGGCTCCTACGAGCAGTACTTC
TRBV6-5	few	.	TRBJ2-7	CASSYGTGSTYEQYF	TGTGCCAGCAGTTACGGAACGGGTTCCACCTACGAGCAGTACTTC
TRBV7-9	.	TRBD1	TRBJ1-1	CASSPDRGFTEAFF	TGTGCCAGCAGCCCCGACAGGGGTTTCACTGAAGCTTTCTTT
TRBV7-2	.	TRBD1	TRBJ1-2	CASSLEGRQGGLGYTF	TGTGCCAGCAGCTTAGAGGGTCGACAGGGGGGGCTTGGCTACACCTTC
TRBV6-6	few	.	TRBJ1-1	CASSYALGGTEAFF	TGTGCCAGCAGTTACGCACTTGGGGGCACTGAAGCTTTCTTT
TRBV10-3	few	TRBD2	TRBJ2-1	CAIGTSGRYNEQFF	TGTGCCATCGGGACTAGCGGGAGGTACAATGAGCAGTTCTTC
TRBV25-1	few	TRBD1	TRBJ2-7	CASSTWDRAPYEQYF	TGTGCCAGCAGTACTTGGGACAGGGCGCCCTACGAGCAGTACTTC
TRBV25-1	.	.	TRBJ2-5	CASSELGYPETQYF	TGTGCCAGCAGTGAACTAGGTTACCCAGAGACCCAGTACTTC
TRBV6-5	many	TRBD1	TRBJ1-6	CASSFDRGGSPLHF	TGTGCCAGCAGTTTCGACAGGGGTGGGTCACCCCTCCACTTT
TRBV28	few	.	TRBJ1-1	CASSFVTEAFF	TGTGCCAGCAGTTTCGTCACTGAAGCTTTCTTT
TRBV12-5	many	.	TRBJ2-3	CASSVTDTQYF	TGTGCTTCGAGTGTAACAGATACGCAGTATTTT
TRBV7-6	.	.	TRBJ2-1	CASSLAGRSHNEQFF	TGTGCCAGCAGCTTAGCCGGCCGTTCTCACAATGAGCAGTTCTTC
TRBV12-3/TRBV12-4	.	.	TRBJ2-3	CASSVLSQQRDTQYF	TGTGCCAGCAGTGTCCTCTCACAGCAACGAGATACGCAGTATTTT
TRBV6-6	.	.	TRBJ1-2	CASSYKVVMGAYGYTF	TGTGCCAGCAGTTACAAAGTTGTTATGGGGGCCTATGGCTACACCTTC
TRBV6-2/TRBV6-3	many	.	TRBJ1-5	CASSQLGGAHQPQHF	TGTGCCAGCAGTCAGCTGGGGGGCGCGCATCAGCCCCAGCATTTT
TRBV20-1	few	.	TRBJ2-3	CRKRDDRTDTQYF	TGCAGAAAAAGGGACGATCGCACAGATACGCAGTATTTT
TRBV19	.	.	TRBJ2-5	CASSSLSTSDETQYF	TGTGCCAGTAGCAGCCTCTCTACTAGTGATGAGACCCAGTACTTC
TRBV20-1	.	.	TRBJ2-3	CSARGSGVADTQYF	TGCAGTGCTAGAGGATCTGGGGTAGCAGATACGCAGTATTTT
TRBV3-1	few	.	TRBJ2-6	CASSPLKEGANVLTF	TGTGCCAGCAGCCCCTTAAAGGAGGGGGCCAACGTCCTGACTTTC
TRBV20-1	.	TRBD1	TRBJ2-7	CSAKRGTVPSYEQYF	TGCAGTGCTAAACGTGGGACAGTCCCCTCCTACGAGCAGTACTTC
TRBV3-1	few	.	TRBJ2-7	CASSQAGSAYEQYF	TGTGCCAGCAGCCAAGCGGGATCTGCCTACGAGCAGTACTTC
TRBV7-2	many	TRBD1	TRBJ1-1	CASSSGTANTEAFF	TGTGCCAGCAGCTCCGGGACAGCGAACACTGAAGCTTTCTTT